Below are 9 T cell receptor beta chains sequenced from a single sample in a study of blood T cells in healthy people across ages (dated by TCRdb to about 2015). Libraries were built with 5' RACE. Sequencing took place on an Illumina HiSeq 2500. The second PCR ran for roughly 7 to 11 cycles and used a J-beta primer mix along with a sample-barcoded 5' primer. The public reads were quality trimmed at Q25 with fastp and then assembled into clones with MiXCR by TCRdb, keeping productive beta chains. Records with the same CDR3 protein are collapsed into one entry carrying the most frequent genes and DNA. Present in this sample are 1,300,000 or so distinct CDR3 sequences, around 59% of which were seen just once. The ten top clones hold about 6.7% of the sample. The sequenced sample was blood. These receptor sequences come from a man in his late teens or twenties in good health.

The rearrangement links TRBV4-3 to TRBJ2-4, with 9 bases that match TRBD1. The J call may not be correct, given that the DNA end is closer to TRBJ2-7. The CDR3 has 17 amino acids. The germline gives CDR1 LGHNA, CDR2 YSLEER. CDR3 in DNA: TGCGCCAGCAGCCAAGATGTAGGGGACAGGGTCTCCTACGAGCAGTACTTC. Its protein product is CASSQDVGDRVSYEQYF.

The chain combines TRBV6-2 or TRBV6-3 with TRBJ2-1; TRBD2 matches at 12 bases. Trimming took 6 bases from V and 10 from J; bases not matched to a gene: 4. The CDR3 is made up of 13 amino acids. The germline V gene has CDR1 MNHEY and CDR2 SVGEGT. CDR3 nucleotide sequence: TGTGCCAGCAGCAGGACTAGCGGGATGGAGCAGTTCTTC. Protein sequence: CASSRTSGMEQFF.

The chain joins TRBV5-1 to TRBJ2-5, with D perhaps given as TRBD1 or TRBD2 (6 bases each). Germline V gives CDR1 SGHRS, CDR2 YFSETQ. Trimming cost V 1 base and J 6 bases, with 7 bases left between them. The CDR3 has 12 residues. CDR3 DNA: TGCGCCAGCAGCTTGCGGGGGCAGACCCAGTACTTC. As protein: CASSLRGQTQYF. Supplemented by reference TRBV5-1 and TRBJ2-5, the full variable domain reads KAGVTQTPRYLIKTRGQQVTLSCSPISGHRSVSWYQQTPGQGLQFLFEYFSETQRNKGNFPGRFSGRQFSNSRSEMNVSTLELGDSALYLCASSLRGQTQYFGPGTRLLVL.

The genes are TRBV7-8 and TRBJ1-5; no definite D call. Per germline, CDR1 SGHVS and CDR2 FQNEAQ. This CDR3 comprises 18 residues. V was trimmed by 1 base and J by 0 bases, leaving 16 bases between them. The CDR3 sequence: CASSLGLGTVPSNQPQHF. CDR3 bases: TGTGCCAGCAGCTTAGGTCTGGGAACCGTACCTAGCAATCAGCCCCAGCATTTT.

The chain joins TRBV4-1 to TRBJ2-7; D is uncertain. V was pared by 0 bases and J by 0 bases, with 6 bases between. The CDR3 totals 14 residues. CDR1 MGHRA and CDR2 YSYEKL come from the germline V gene. CDR3 nucleotides: TGCGCCAGCAGCCAAGATGGCCCCTCCTACGAGCAGTACTTC. Amino acids: CASSQDGPSYEQYF.

This chain connects TRBV20-1 to TRBJ2-7; D not resolved. Germline V gives CDR1 DFQATT, CDR2 SNEGSKA (reference sequence). V lost 5 bases and J lost 0, with 14 bases in between. The CDR3 loop spans 14 amino acids. Written as DNA, the CDR3 is TGCAGTGCTCCCCGTCCCGTTTACTCCTACGAGCAGTACTTC. Translating gives CSAPRPVYSYEQYF.

The chain joins TRBV28 to TRBJ1-1; D not resolved. Germline-derived CDR1 and CDR2 are MDHEN and SYDVKM. V shed 4 bases and J shed 0 bases, with 15 bases lying between them. CDR3 size: 16 residues. Written as DNA, the CDR3 is TGTGCCAGCAGTTCCGCCTTCGGAAGCATGAACACTGAAGCTTTCTTT. It specifies CASSSAFGSMNTEAFF.

The chain joins TRBV6-2 or TRBV6-3 to TRBJ2-3, with TRBD2 identical over 9 bases. The CDR3 totals 17 residues. V lost 4 bases to trimming and J lost 4 bases; unmatched junction nucleotides: 12. Germline CDR1 is MNHEY and CDR2 is SVGEGT. The CDR3: CASSFPLAGGLADTQYF. The CDR3 DNA follows: TGTGCCAGCAGTTTCCCCCTCGCGGGGGGGCTGGCAGATACGCAGTATTTT.

CDR3 in amino acids: CATSRDRAGHEKLFF. The CDR3, as DNA: TGTGCCACCAGCAGAGATCGGGCAGGGCATGAAAAACTGTTTTTT. The chain combines TRBV15 with TRBJ1-4, with D perhaps TRBD1 (5 bases). Germline loops: CDR1 LNHNV, CDR2 YYDKDF (reference sequence). The V and J ends lost 0 bases and 6 bases respectively, with 11 bases between them. The CDR3 contains 15 residues.